This record looks at one T cell receptor (beta chain) sequence and its context. This sample was taken from a study of blood T cell repertoires in COVID-19. About the study: Italy, Spain and the United States were the sources of the convalescent and acute COVID-19 samples. Sources were T cells, B-cell-depleted T cells, or PBMCs; the material itself was cDNA or gDNA.

The authors' processing: Reference gene primers were amplified, and this amplification served to estimate nucleated cell counts. The repertoire was sequenced with immunoSEQ multiplex PCR; TCRdb's copy has only in-frame clones and lacks some. From that table come the V and J calls and clone size; the DNA was used to work out D and trimming. In the table there are 150,000 to 200,000 clones, 85% to 90% of which are singletons. Germline V gives CDR1 LGHNA, CDR2 YSLEER. CDR3 length equals 16 residues. Trimming shortened V by 0 bases and J by 8 bases, and 16 bases separated the two germline ends. This clonotype was sampled from a man in his 70s with active or convalescent COVID-19. The chain is built from TRBV4-3 and TRBJ1-4, with D possibly matching TRBD1 (6 bases). The source material was peripheral blood. For the CDR3, the DNA is TGCGCCAGCAGCCAAGATAATGCAGGGGTAAGGGAAAAACTGTTTTTT. This translates into CASSQDNAGVREKLFF.